The 32 T cell receptor beta chains below were found in one sample sequenced in a study of identical twins. MiXCR was run by TCRdb on the 5' RACE reads, yielding one entry per CDR3 protein. The profile shows roughly 1.6 million distinct CDR3 sequences, about 31% of them singletons. Material for sequencing was cord blood. The source of these receptors is a newborn girl in good health.

The chain has TRBV28 and TRBJ2-7, with 11 bases aligning to TRBD2. Gene TRBJ2-5 matches the end of the DNA better, so the J call may be wrong. CDR1 is MDHEN, CDR2 SYDVKM, per germline. This CDR3 is 14 amino acids long. The chain's CDR3 is CASSTSGSLGTQYF. CDR3 coding DNA: TGTGCCAGCAGCACTAGCGGGAGCCTTGGGACCCAGTACTTC.

This clonotype was counted a few times. The chain combines TRBV29-1 with TRBJ2-7; D perhaps matches TRBD2 (6 bases). The CDR3 loop spans 16 amino acids. CDR1 is SQVTM and CDR2 is ANQGSEA in the germline V gene. V was clipped by 6 bases and J by 3 bases, with 24 bases between them. The CDR3 DNA sequence: TGCAGCGTCGGTACGAGGACTTACGGGACTTTCTACGAGCAGTACTTC. This codes for CSVGTRTYGTFYEQYF.

This clonotype was found many times. V is TRBV7-2 and J is TRBJ1-2; D possibly corresponds to TRBD1 (5 bases). The CDR3 extends over 13 amino acids. Germline V gives CDR1 SGHTA, CDR2 FQGNSA. Trimming removed 5 bases from V and 5 bases from J, with 12 bases in between. As DNA, the CDR3 is TGTGCCAGCAGCGCGGGACCGTCTTATGGCTACACCTTC. This codes for CASSAGPSYGYTF.

The chain has TRBV27 and TRBJ2-7; the match to TRBD1 covers 9 bases. The CDR3 contains 14 residues. Germline values: CDR1 MNHEY, CDR2 SMNVEV (reference sequence). With 6 bases clipped from V and 5 bases from J, the junction kept 8 bases outside the gene matches. The CDR3: CASSSGQGSHEQYF. The CDR3 bases are TGTGCCAGCAGCTCGGGACAGGGAAGCCACGAGCAGTACTTC.

V usage is TRBV12-3 or TRBV12-4 and J usage is TRBJ1-3; D is unclear. CDR3 length: 14 residues. Trimming took off 7 bases at V and 3 bases at J, with 13 bases between the two ends. In DNA, the CDR3 is TGTGCCAGCACCCAAAAGGACGGTGGAAACACCATATATTTT. Its protein is CASTQKDGGNTIYF.

The chain combines TRBV12-3 or TRBV12-4 with TRBJ2-1; 13 nucleotides agree with TRBD2. V shed 6 bases, J shed 6 bases, and the junction held 5 bases outside the gene matches. The CDR3 has 15 residues. Here the CDR3 DNA reads TGTGCCAGCAGGTTCGGGACTAGCGGGATCAATGAGCAGTTCTTC. It is translated as CASRFGTSGINEQFF.

The chain combines TRBV11-2 with TRBJ2-3; unclear D gene. The germline V gene encodes CDR1 SGHAT and CDR2 FQNNGV. Between the trimmed V and J ends, which lost 2 bases and 2 bases, there was a span of 14 bases. The CDR3 has 16 residues. CDR3 DNA: TGTGCCAGCAGCTTAACTCGCTATACCTACACAGATACGCAGTATTTT. This translates into CASSLTRYTYTDTQYF.

The rearrangement links TRBV21-1 to TRBJ2-6. TRBV21-1 is a known pseudogene. This CDR3 has 14 amino acids. The CDR3 region has the DNA TGTGCCAGCAGCAAAGGGGCTGGGGCCGACGTCCTGACTTTC. This codes for CASSKGAGADVLTF.

This chain connects TRBV7-9 to TRBJ2-3; a weak D match, TRBD1 (5 bases). The germline CDR1 and CDR2 sequences are SEHNR and FQNEAQ (reference sequence). CDR3 length equals 17 residues. The ends were cut back, 1 base at V and 4 bases at J, with 18 bases in the middle. CDR3 sequence (DNA): TGTGCCAGCAGCTTAGGGACCGACAGCGTTAGGGCAGATACGCAGTATTTT. Its protein product is CASSLGTDSVRADTQYF. Using reference TRBV7-9 and TRBJ2-3 for the parts outside the CDR3, the full variable domain is DTGVSQNPRHKITKRGQNVTFRCDPISEHNRLYWYRQTLGQGPEFLTYFQNEAQLEKSRLLSDRFSAERPKGSFSTLEIQRTEQGDSAMYLCASSLGTDSVRADTQYFGPGTRLTVL.

The V gene is TRBV27, the J gene TRBJ1-2; a possible D gene is TRBD1 (5 bases). Germline V gene lookup returns CDR1 MNHEY and CDR2 SMNVEV (reference sequence). The CDR3 consists of 16 residues. Trimming removed 2 bases from V and 0 bases from J, with 13 bases in between. The CDR3 spells CASSLTAGPTNYGYTF. CDR3 DNA sequence: TGTGCCAGCAGTTTAACGGCAGGGCCTACTAACTATGGCTACACCTTC.

As to this clonotype: Sequence at one end of the junction differs from germline and may be a read error. V gene TRBV29-1 combines with J gene TRBJ2-3; 12 bases are a match to TRBD2. CDR3 length: 15 amino acids. CDR1 and CDR2 from the germline V gene are SQVTM and ANQGSEA. CDR3 nucleotides: TGCAGCGTCGACCCAGGACTAGCGGGAATAGATACGCAGTGTTTT. This translates into CSVDPGLAGIDTQCF.

V is TRBV4-2 and J is TRBJ2-7, with TRBD2 matching 7 bases. Germline V lookup: CDR1 LGHNA, CDR2 YNFKEQ. J gave up 0 bases and V 2 bases, and 10 bases lay outside the gene matches. This CDR3 comprises 17 residues. This CDR3 reads CASSQFTPRGSSYEQYF. The CDR3 DNA reads TGTGCCAGCAGCCAATTTACACCGCGGGGGAGCTCCTACGAGCAGTACTTC.

This clonotype was found many times. One junction end does not reproduce the germline sequence, and a read error may be involved. The CDR3: CASSLEGQGAYGYTF. The CDR3 DNA sequence: TGTGCCAGCAGCTTAGAGGGACAGGGGGCTTATGGCTACACCTTC. This rearrangement joins TRBV5-1 to TRBJ1-2, with 12 positions matching TRBD1. Germline CDR1 SGHRS, CDR2 YFSETQ. This CDR3 spans 15 amino acids.

This clonotype has ten or more counts. The J gene is TRBJ2-1, the V gene TRBV20-1; 9 nucleotides agree with TRBD2. J gave up 4 bases and V 0 bases, and 4 bases lay outside the gene matches. This CDR3 has 15 residues. Germline lookup yields CDR1 DFQATT and CDR2 SNEGSKA (reference sequence). Here the CDR3 DNA reads TGCAGTGCTAGAGATTTGACTAGCGGTTACAATGAGCAGTTCTTC. Protein: CSARDLTSGYNEQFF.

This chain links TRBV6-6 with TRBJ1-6; TRBD1 might be the D (5 bases). CDR1 MNHNY and CDR2 SVGAGI come from the germline V gene (reference sequence). Trimming took 5 bases from V and 8 from J, leaving 16 bases between them. The CDR3 is 15 amino acids. CDR3 in amino acids: CASSRNGGRDSPLHF. For the CDR3, the DNA is TGTGCCAGCAGTCGGAATGGGGGGAGGGATTCACCCCTCCACTTT.

Details on this clonotype: At one boundary the junction diverges from the germline segment, which might be a read error. The chain's CDR3 is CARVSPPHF. The CDR3 DNA reads as TGTGCCAGGGTTTCACCCCCCCACTTT. This chain connects TRBV24-1 to TRBJ1-6; D remains ambiguous. CDR1 and CDR2 from the germline V gene are KGHDR and SFDVKD. The CDR3 contains 9 residues.

The chain joins TRBV7-9 to TRBJ2-3; 9 bases match TRBD2. The CDR3 is 17 amino acids. V trimming: 4 bases; J trimming: 0 bases; junction bases outside the gene matches: 8. The germline V gene has CDR1 SEHNR and CDR2 FQNEAQ (reference sequence). The CDR3 loop is CASSSYSSGTSTDTQYF. The DNA for the CDR3 is TGTGCCAGCAGCTCATACTCTAGCGGGACTAGCACAGATACGCAGTATTTT.

V gene TRBV10-3 combines with J gene TRBJ1-1, with D unresolved. Germline lookup yields CDR1 ENHRY and CDR2 SYGVKD. V lost 6 bases and J 3 bases, leaving 8 bases between the germline ends. This CDR3 has 12 amino acids. CDR3 region: CAIRGWDTEAFF. DNA for the CDR3: TGTGCCATCAGAGGTTGGGACACTGAAGCTTTCTTT.

This clonotype was detected a few times. This chain uses TRBV4-2 with TRBJ2-5, with TRBD2 matching 10 bases. Per germline, CDR1 LGHNA and CDR2 YNFKEQ. CDR3 length equals 16 residues. J lost 5 bases, V lost 1 base, and 7 bases had no gene match. The CDR3 DNA reads as TGTGCCAGCAGCCAAGGGAGGGGACTAGCGATCGAGACCCAGTACTTC. The encoded protein is CASSQGRGLAIETQYF.

The J gene is TRBJ2-3, the V gene TRBV5-1; 8 bases match TRBD2. CDR1 is SGHRS and CDR2 is YFSETQ in the germline V gene. This CDR3 is built from 17 residues. The V and J ends lost 4 bases and 2 bases, in that order; junction bases with no gene match: 12. The CDR3, as DNA: TGCGCCAGCAGCAGAAGCCCTAAGCGGGAGAACACAGATACGCAGTATTTT. Protein: CASSRSPKRENTDTQYF.

J is TRBJ1-1 and V is TRBV20-1; TRBD1 matches 8 bases. Looked up from germline, CDR1 is DFQATT and CDR2 is SNEGSKA (reference sequence). With 6 bases clipped from V and 4 bases from J, the junction kept 4 bases outside the gene matches. The CDR3 spans 12 residues. For the CDR3, the DNA is TGCAGTGCACCGACAGGGGTCACTGAAGCTTTCTTT. It yields the protein CSAPTGVTEAFF.

A few counts support this clonotype. The chain recombines TRBV28 with TRBJ2-1; 9 positions match TRBD1. This CDR3 is built from 15 residues. Trimming at V came to 7 bases and at J to 5 bases, leaving 9 bases not matched to a gene. From germline, CDR1 is MDHEN and CDR2 SYDVKM. The CDR3 spells CASNPGTGLNNEQFF. DNA of the CDR3: TGTGCCAGCAACCCCGGGACAGGGCTGAACAATGAGCAGTTCTTC.

As for this clonotype: One end of the junction is discordant with germline, which a read error may explain. The chain is built from TRBV3-1 and TRBJ2-3; no clear D. The CDR3 runs to 16 residues. The germline V gene encodes CDR1 LGHDT and CDR2 YNNKEL (reference sequence). CDR3 bases: TGTACCAGCAGCCAAGATGTGGACCATAGCACAGATACGCAGTATTTT. Protein: CTSSQDVDHSTDTQYF.

V is TRBV14 and J is TRBJ1-2; TRBD1 matches at 8 bases. The CDR3 consists of 16 residues. Trimming took 1 base from V and 4 from J; bases not matched to a gene: 8. Germline values: CDR1 SGHDN, CDR2 FVKESK. The CDR3 protein is CASSQGPGQDVYGYTF. The CDR3 nucleotides read TGTGCCAGCAGCCAAGGTCCGGGACAGGACGTCTATGGCTACACCTTC.

This clonotype has a handful of counts. The chain carries TRBV20-1 and TRBJ2-5, with D unclear. The ends were cut back, 7 bases at V and 1 base at J, with 10 bases in the middle. The CDR3 totals 12 residues. Germline V lookup: CDR1 DFQATT, CDR2 SNEGSKA (reference sequence). CDR3 in amino acids: CSGADFQETQYF. The CDR3 DNA reads as TGCAGTGGGGCGGATTTCCAAGAGACCCAGTACTTC.

This clonotype was seen only a few times. CDR3 bases: TGTGCCAGCAGCCAAGAGAGCGGGGGTCTACTAAGCACAGATACGCAGTATTTT. Amino acids: CASSQESGGLLSTDTQYF. The V call is TRBV4-2, the J call TRBJ2-3; 8 nucleotides match TRBD2. The V and J ends lost 0 bases and 0 bases, in that order; junction bases with no gene match: 8. The CDR3 spans 18 residues. Germline loops: CDR1 LGHNA, CDR2 YNFKEQ.

This clonotype was detected a few times. V and J are TRBV6-1 and TRBJ1-5; 7 bases fit TRBD1. CDR3 length: 14 residues. Germline CDR1 and CDR2: MNHNS and SASEGT. The V gene end was trimmed by 6 bases and the J gene end by 3 bases; junction bases not matched to a gene: 5. The CDR3 DNA is TGTGCCAGCAGGAGGGGACAGCTCAATCAGCCCCAGCATTTT. This codes for CASRRGQLNQPQHF.

The rearrangement uses TRBV2 and TRBJ2-1; 7 positions agree with TRBD1. The CDR3 contains 14 residues. After removal of 5 bases from V and 10 bases from J, the junction contained 11 bases not matched to a gene. Germline loops: CDR1 SNHLY, CDR2 FYNNEI. CDR3 nucleotide sequence: TGTGCCAGCAGTCAGGACAGGCGCTCCTACGAGCAGTTCTTC. Translated, it gives CASSQDRRSYEQFF.

The table lists this clonotype with a few counts. V usage is TRBV3-1 and J usage is TRBJ2-4; TRBD2 is a possible D gene (6 bases). The germline V and J ends were trimmed by 4 bases and 0 bases, with 13 bases remaining between them. CDR1 is LGHDT and CDR2 is YNNKEL in the germline V gene (reference sequence). This CDR3 region has 16 residues. The CDR3 DNA reads as TGTGCCAGCAGCCTTCATAGCGGACTAGCCAAAAACATTCAGTACTTC. Translation: CASSLHSGLAKNIQYF.

This clonotype has a handful of counts. V gene TRBV12-3 or TRBV12-4 combines with J gene TRBJ2-7, with 16 bases matching TRBD2. The trim removed 3 bases at V and 5 bases at J, leaving 4 bases unmatched. The CDR3 is 16 residues long. The CDR3 loop reads CASSFGTSGGADEQYF. The CDR3 nucleotides read TGTGCCAGCAGTTTCGGGACTAGCGGGGGGGCGGACGAGCAGTACTTC.

The chain joins TRBV7-8 to TRBJ1-6; possibly TRBD1 for D (5 bases). Germline loops: CDR1 SGHVS, CDR2 FQNEAQ. V was cut by 6 bases and J by 4 bases, with 16 bases left in between. The CDR3 covers 16 residues. CDR3 residues: CASRRRGGGYNSPLHF. DNA for the CDR3: TGTGCCAGCAGGAGGAGGGGCGGGGGATATAATTCACCCCTCCACTTT. Using reference TRBV7-8 and TRBJ1-6 for the parts outside the CDR3, the full variable domain is GAGVSQSPRYKVAKRGQDVALRCDPISGHVSLFWYQQALGQGPEFLTYFQNEAQLDKSGLPSDRFFAERPEGSVSTLKIQRTQQEDSAVYLCASRRRGGGYNSPLHFGNGTRLTVT.

Only a few counts were recorded for this clonotype. The chain has TRBV5-6 and TRBJ2-1; D is perhaps TRBD1 or TRBD2 (6 bases each). CDR1 SGHDT and CDR2 YYEEEE come from the germline V gene. V was cut by 4 bases and J by 2 bases, with 16 bases left in between. This CDR3 has 16 amino acids. This CDR3 reads CASSPIGGGPYNEQFF. The CDR3 DNA follows: TGTGCCAGCAGCCCCATAGGGGGAGGACCCTACAATGAGCAGTTCTTC. The complete variable domain, with remaining parts taken from reference TRBV5-6 and TRBJ2-1, reads DAGVTQSPTHLIKTRGQQVTLRCSPKSGHDTVSWYQQALGQGPQFIFQYYEEEERQRGNFPDRFSGHQFPNYSSELNVNALLLGDSALYLCASSPIGGGPYNEQFFGPGTRLTVL.